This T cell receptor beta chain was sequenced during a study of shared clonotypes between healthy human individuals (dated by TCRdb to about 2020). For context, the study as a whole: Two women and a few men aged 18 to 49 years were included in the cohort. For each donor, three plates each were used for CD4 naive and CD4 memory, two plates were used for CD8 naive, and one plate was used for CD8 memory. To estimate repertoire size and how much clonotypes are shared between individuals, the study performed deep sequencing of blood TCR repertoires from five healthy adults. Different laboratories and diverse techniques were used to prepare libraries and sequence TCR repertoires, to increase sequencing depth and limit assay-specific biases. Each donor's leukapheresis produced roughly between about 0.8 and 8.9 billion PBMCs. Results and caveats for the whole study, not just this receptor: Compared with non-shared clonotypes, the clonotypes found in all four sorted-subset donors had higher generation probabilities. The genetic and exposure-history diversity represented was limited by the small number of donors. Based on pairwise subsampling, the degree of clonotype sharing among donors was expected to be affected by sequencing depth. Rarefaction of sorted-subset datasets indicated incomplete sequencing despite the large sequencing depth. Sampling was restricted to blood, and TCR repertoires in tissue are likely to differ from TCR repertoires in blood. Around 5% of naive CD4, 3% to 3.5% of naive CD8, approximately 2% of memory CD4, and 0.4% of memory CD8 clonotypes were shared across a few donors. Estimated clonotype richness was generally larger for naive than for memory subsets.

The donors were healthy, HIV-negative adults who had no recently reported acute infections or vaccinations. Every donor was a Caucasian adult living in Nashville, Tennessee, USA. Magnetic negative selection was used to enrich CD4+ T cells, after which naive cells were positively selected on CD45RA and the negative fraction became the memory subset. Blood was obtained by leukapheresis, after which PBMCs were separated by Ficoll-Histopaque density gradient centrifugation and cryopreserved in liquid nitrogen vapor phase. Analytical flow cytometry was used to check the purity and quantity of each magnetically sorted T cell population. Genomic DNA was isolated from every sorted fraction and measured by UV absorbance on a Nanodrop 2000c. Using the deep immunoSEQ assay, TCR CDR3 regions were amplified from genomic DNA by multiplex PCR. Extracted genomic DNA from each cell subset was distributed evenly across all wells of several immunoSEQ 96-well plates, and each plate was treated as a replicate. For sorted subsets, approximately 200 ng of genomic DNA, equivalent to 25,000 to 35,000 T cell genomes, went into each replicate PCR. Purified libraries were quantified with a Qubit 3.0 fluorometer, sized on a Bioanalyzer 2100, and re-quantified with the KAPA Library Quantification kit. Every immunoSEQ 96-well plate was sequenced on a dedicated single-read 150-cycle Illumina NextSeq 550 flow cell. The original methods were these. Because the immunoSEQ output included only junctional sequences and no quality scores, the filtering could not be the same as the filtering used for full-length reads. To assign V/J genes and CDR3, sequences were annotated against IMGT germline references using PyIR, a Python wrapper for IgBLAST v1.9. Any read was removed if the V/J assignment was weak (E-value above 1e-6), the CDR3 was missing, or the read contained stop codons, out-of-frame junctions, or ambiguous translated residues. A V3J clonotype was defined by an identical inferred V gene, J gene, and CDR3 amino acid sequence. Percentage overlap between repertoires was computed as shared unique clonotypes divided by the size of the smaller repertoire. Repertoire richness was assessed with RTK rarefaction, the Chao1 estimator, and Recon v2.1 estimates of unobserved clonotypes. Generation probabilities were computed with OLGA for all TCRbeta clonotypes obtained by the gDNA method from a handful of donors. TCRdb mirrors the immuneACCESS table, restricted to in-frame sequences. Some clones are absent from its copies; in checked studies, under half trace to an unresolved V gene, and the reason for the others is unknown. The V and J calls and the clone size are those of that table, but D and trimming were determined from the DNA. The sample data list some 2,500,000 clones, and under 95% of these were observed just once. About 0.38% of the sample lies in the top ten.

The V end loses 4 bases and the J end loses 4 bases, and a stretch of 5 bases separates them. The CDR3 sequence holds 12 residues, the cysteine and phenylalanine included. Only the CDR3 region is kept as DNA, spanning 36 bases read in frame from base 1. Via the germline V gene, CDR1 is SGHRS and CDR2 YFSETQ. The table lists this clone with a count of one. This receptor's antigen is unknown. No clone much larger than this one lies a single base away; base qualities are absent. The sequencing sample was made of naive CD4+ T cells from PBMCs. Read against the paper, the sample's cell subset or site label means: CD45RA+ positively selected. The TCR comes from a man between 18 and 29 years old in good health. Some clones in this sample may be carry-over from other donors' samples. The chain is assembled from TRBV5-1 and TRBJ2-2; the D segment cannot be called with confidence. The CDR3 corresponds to CASSPSTGELFF. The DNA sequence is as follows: TGCGCCAGCAGCCCATCCACCGGGGAGCTGTTTTTT. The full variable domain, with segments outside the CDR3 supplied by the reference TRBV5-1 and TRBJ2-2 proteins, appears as KAGVTQTPRYLIKTRGQQVTLSCSPISGHRSVSWYQQTPGQGLQFLFEYFSETQRNKGNFPGRFSGRQFSNSRSEMNVSTLELGDSALYLCASSPSTGELFFGEGSRLTVL.